The clone carrying this T cell receptor (beta chain) was detected a few times. The antigen remains undetermined. The data derive from a study of early T cells in non-severe SARS-CoV-2 infection. Study overall: The chains were unpaired, and the sequenced material was bulk RNA from unsorted whole blood.

V was pared by 7 bases and J by 6 bases, with 18 bases between. Germline V CDR1 and CDR2: MNHEY, SMNVEV (reference sequence). CDR3 length: 14 residues. Study-wide results and limits: Missing private and CD4 specificities, VDJdb matching favored anti-spike CD8 responses.

Tagging with unique molecular identifiers was applied to individual cDNA molecules. TCRdb processed the 5' RACE reads anew with MiXCR; each CDR3 protein has one entry. The table includes about 64,000 distinct CDR3 sequences, roughly 18% detected once. This chain links TRBV27 with TRBJ1-2; D is uncertain. The sample here was whole blood, taken at baseline. The TCR originated in an adult who was a healthcare worker with PCR-confirmed SARS-CoV-2 infection or an uninfected control (not recorded which). The CDR3 is CASTTGKGRDGYTF. In DNA form, the CDR3 reads TGTGCCAGCACCACGGGGAAAGGGCGGGATGGCTACACCTTC.